This T cell receptor (beta chain) appears in the sequencing data of a study of type 1 and type 2 diabetes patients. About this clonotype itself: The antigen is unknown.

Study-wide findings and caveats: Unmatched age and gender across groups might bias interpretation.

Trimming removed 5 bases from V and 6 bases from J, with 13 bases in between. The CDR3 has 14 residues. CDR1 is LNHDA, CDR2 SQIVND, per germline (reference sequence). Diabetic patients met standard criteria for type 1 or type 2 diabetes. Anyone with other autoimmune disease or infection in the prior four weeks was excluded. Amplification started from genomic DNA. Multiplex PCR with 30 forward and 13 reverse primers amplified the TCR beta CDR3. TCRdb fed the multiplex PCR reads into MiXCR, producing one record per CDR3 protein. The sample shows around 300,000 distinct CDR3 sequences, approximately 50% of them seen only once.

Sequencing used peripheral blood mononuclear cells (PBMCs). The origin of this receptor is a man aged 18-30 years with type 2 diabetes. The rearrangement links TRBV19 to TRBJ1-4; D unclear. The CDR3 reads CASSPQGLYEKLFF. The CDR3 coding sequence is TGTGCCAGTAGTCCCCAAGGACTGTATGAAAAACTGTTTTTT.